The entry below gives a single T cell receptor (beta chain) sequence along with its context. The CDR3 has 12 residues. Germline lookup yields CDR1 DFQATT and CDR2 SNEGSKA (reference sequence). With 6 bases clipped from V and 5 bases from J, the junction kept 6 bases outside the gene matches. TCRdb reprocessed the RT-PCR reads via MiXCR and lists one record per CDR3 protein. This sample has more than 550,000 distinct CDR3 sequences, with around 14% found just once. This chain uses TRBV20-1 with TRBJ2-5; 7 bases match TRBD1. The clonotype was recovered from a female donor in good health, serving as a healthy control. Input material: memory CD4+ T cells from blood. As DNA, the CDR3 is TGCAGTGCCTCACAGGGGACGGAGACCCAGTACTTC. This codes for CSASQGTETQYF.